The 23 T cell receptor beta chains below were found in one sample sequenced in a study of T cells in pancreatic ductal adenocarcinoma. Clones were read by immunoSEQ multiplex PCR, and TCRdb kept only the in-frame ones, dropping some. The sample has 15,000 to 20,000 clones; approximately 91% are singletons. Surgery without prior neoadjuvant therapy was the treatment of the selected pancreatic ductal adenocarcinoma patients. The sequencing sample was made of PBMCs. These TCRs come from a human donor with pancreatic ductal adenocarcinoma.

The chain links TRBV5-1 to TRBJ1-4, with TRBD1 matching 9 bases. Losses at the gene ends were 2 bases for V and 5 bases for J; bases not matched to a gene: 1. The CDR3 covers 14 residues. Germline V gene lookup returns CDR1 SGHRS and CDR2 YFSETQ. The CDR3 DNA reads as TGCGCCAGCAGCTTCGGACAGGGGAATGAAAAACTGTTTTTT. It codes for CASSFGQGNEKLFF.

The chain recombines TRBV28 with TRBJ1-2; a possible D gene is TRBD1 (5 bases). V was trimmed by 5 bases and J by 8 bases, leaving 15 bases between them. Germline V gene sequence: CDR1 MDHEN, CDR2 SYDVKM. The CDR3 spans 13 residues. The CDR3 coding sequence is TGTGCCAGCAGTCCAGTAAGCCAGGGAGGCTACACCTTC. It yields the protein CASSPVSQGGYTF.

The CDR3 sequence is CASSSQGGSYNSPLHF. CDR3 in DNA: TGTGCCAGCAGCAGCCAGGGGGGCTCCTATAATTCACCCCTCCACTTT. The rearrangement uses TRBV5-4 and TRBJ1-6, with 7 positions matching TRBD1. Germline V gene sequence: CDR1 SGHNT, CDR2 YYREEE (reference sequence). J gave up 0 bases and V 4 bases, and 4 bases lay outside the gene matches. The CDR3 spans 16 residues.

The chain is built from TRBV9 and TRBJ1-2, with D uncertain. Trimming took off 3 bases at V and 6 bases at J, with 12 bases between the two ends. Germline CDR1 SGDLS, CDR2 YYNGEE. The CDR3 is 13 amino acids. The CDR3 DNA reads as TGTGCCAGCAGCGGTGACGGAGGCCATGGCTACACCTTC. Residues: CASSGDGGHGYTF.

The V call is TRBV6-1, the J call TRBJ1-1; D gene uncertain. Germline V CDR1 and CDR2: MNHNS, SASEGT. This CDR3 has 14 amino acids. Trimming shortened V by 6 bases and J by 0 bases, and 11 bases separated the two germline ends. This CDR3 is CASSSPELNTEAFF. CDR3 in DNA: TGTGCCAGCAGCTCCCCGGAGCTGAACACTGAAGCTTTCTTT.

The chain combines TRBV9 with TRBJ2-3; 11 bases agree with TRBD2. The V gene end was trimmed by 2 bases and the J gene end by 5 bases; junction bases not matched to a gene: 7. The CDR3 spans 16 residues. Germline loops: CDR1 SGDLS, CDR2 YYNGEE. The CDR3 DNA follows: TGTGCCAGCAGCGTGACCGCCGGGACTAGCGGAGATACGCAGTATTTT. It codes for CASSVTAGTSGDTQYF.

The genes are TRBV19 and TRBJ2-1; maybe TRBD1 (7 bases). Germline CDR1 reads LNHDA; CDR2 reads SQIVND (reference sequence). V lost 1 base, J lost 2 bases, and 12 bases lay in between. This CDR3 is 16 amino acids long. The CDR3 DNA reads as TGTGCCAGTAGTATAGTCCCAGGGGGGACCTACAATGAGCAGTTCTTC. Protein: CASSIVPGGTYNEQFF.

The J gene is TRBJ2-1, the V gene TRBV4-2; 10 bases are a match to TRBD2. V lost 5 bases to trimming and J lost 10 bases; unmatched junction nucleotides: 8. From germline, CDR1 is LGHNA and CDR2 YNFKEQ. The CDR3 has 14 residues. The CDR3 loop is CASSLTSGDREQFF. The DNA of the CDR3 is TGTGCCAGCAGCTTAACTAGCGGGGATAGGGAGCAGTTCTTC.

The rearrangement links TRBV18 to TRBJ1-1; 8 nucleotides align to TRBD1. Germline V gene lookup returns CDR1 KGHSH and CDR2 LQKENI. V trimming: 3 bases; J trimming: 3 bases; junction bases outside the gene matches: 6. The CDR3 consists of 15 residues. CDR3 sequence reads: CASSPTQGADTEAFF. The DNA of the CDR3 is TGTGCCAGCTCACCCACCCAGGGGGCCGACACTGAAGCTTTCTTT.

CDR3 protein: CASSPGTGNTQYF. CDR3 DNA sequence: TGTGCCAGCAGTCCCGGGACAGGGAACACGCAGTATTTT. The J gene is TRBJ2-3, the V gene TRBV6-6, with 9 nucleotides matching TRBD1. This CDR3 region has 13 residues. J was trimmed by 9 bases and V by 5 bases; bases with no gene match: 6. The germline gives CDR1 MNHNY, CDR2 SVGAGI (reference sequence).

The rearrangement uses TRBV9 and TRBJ2-3; D remains unclear. CDR3 length: 13 residues. Germline lookup yields CDR1 SGDLS and CDR2 YYNGEE. Trimming cost V 0 bases and J 4 bases, with 6 bases left between them. CDR3 region: CASSVGPPDTQYF. The CDR3 nucleotides are TGTGCCAGCAGCGTAGGGCCCCCAGATACGCAGTATTTT.

This rearrangement joins TRBV27 to TRBJ2-3; TRBD2 agrees at 8 bases. This CDR3 has 14 amino acids. The germline V gene has CDR1 MNHEY and CDR2 SMNVEV (reference sequence). The J segment lost 6 bases and the V segment lost 4 bases, leaving 6 bases of the junction unmatched. Here the CDR3 DNA reads TGTGCCAGCAGTTCGATAGCGGGGCGGGATACGCAGTATTTT. It encodes CASSSIAGRDTQYF.

The V gene is TRBV5-1, the J gene TRBJ1-1; D gene ambiguous. Trimming cost V 0 bases and J 1 base, with 10 bases left between them. Germline assignment: CDR1 SGHRS and CDR2 YFSETQ. There are 15 residues in the CDR3. The CDR3 DNA follows: TGCGCCAGCAGCTTGGGCGGATACCCGAACACTGAAGCTTTCTTT. Translating gives CASSLGGYPNTEAFF.

A single count supports this clone. V usage is TRBV11-2 and J usage is TRBJ1-2; 8 positions match TRBD1. Germline CDR1 and CDR2: SGHAT and FQNNGV. V dropped 5 bases and J dropped 5; count of bases not matched to a gene: 4. The length of the CDR3 is 13 residues. The CDR3 sequence: CASSVDRDYGYTF. The CDR3 region has the DNA TGTGCCAGCAGCGTGGACAGGGATTATGGCTACACCTTC.

J is TRBJ2-2 and V is TRBV7-3, with a weak D call TRBD2 (5 bases). The CDR3 consists of 16 residues. Trimming stripped 5 bases from V and 8 bases from J, with 21 bases between. Germline lookup yields CDR1 SGHTA and CDR2 FQGTGA. CDR3 bases: TGTGCCAGCAGCCCGTCTAGCAGATCTCCGGGTGGGGAGCTGTTTTTT. It yields the protein CASSPSSRSPGGELFF.

The V and J genes are TRBV7-8 and TRBJ1-1, with 7 bases matching TRBD1. V shed 3 bases and J 5 bases; nucleotides not matched to a gene: 9. The germline V gene encodes CDR1 SGHVS and CDR2 FQNEAQ. There are 15 residues in the CDR3. CDR3 loop: CASSFSGGRRTEAFF. For the CDR3, the DNA is TGTGCCAGCAGCTTTTCAGGGGGTCGTAGGACTGAAGCTTTCTTT. The complete variable domain, with remaining parts taken from reference TRBV7-8 and TRBJ1-1, reads GAGVSQSPRYKVAKRGQDVALRCDPISGHVSLFWYQQALGQGPEFLTYFQNEAQLDKSGLPSDRFFAERPEGSVSTLKIQRTQQEDSAVYLCASSFSGGRRTEAFFGQGTRLTVV.

CDR3 region: CASSPQTGRSNSPLHF. The CDR3 bases are TGTGCCAGCAGCCCCCAGACAGGGAGGAGTAATTCACCCCTCCACTTT. The chain carries TRBV9 and TRBJ1-6; the match to TRBD1 covers 7 bases. Germline loops: CDR1 SGDLS, CDR2 YYNGEE. With 4 bases clipped from V and 6 bases from J, the junction kept 10 bases outside the gene matches. There are 16 residues in the CDR3.

The chain has TRBV6-5 and TRBJ1-1; TRBD1 agrees at 7 bases. The ends lost 5 bases at V and 4 bases at J; junction bases unmatched: 4. The CDR3 is 13 amino acids. Germline V lookup: CDR1 MNHEY, CDR2 SVGAGI. Here the CDR3 reads CASSPPGGTEAFF. Here the CDR3 DNA reads TGTGCCAGCAGTCCGCCAGGGGGCACTGAAGCTTTCTTT.

The chain carries TRBV28 and TRBJ2-3; TRBD1 might be the D (5 bases). The germline V gene has CDR1 MDHEN and CDR2 SYDVKM. The V and J ends lost 3 bases and 2 bases respectively, with 9 bases between them. The CDR3 spans 14 residues. The CDR3 spells CASSLETDTDTQYF. CDR3 coding DNA: TGTGCCAGCAGTTTGGAGACAGACACAGATACGCAGTATTTT.

This rearrangement joins TRBV7-8 to TRBJ2-1; D possibly corresponds to TRBD2 (5 bases). Germline V gives CDR1 SGHVS, CDR2 FQNEAQ. V lost 5 bases, J lost 10 bases, and 18 bases lay in between. This CDR3 spans 14 amino acids. The CDR3 DNA reads as TGTGCCAGCAGCCCCAGCCCGGGGTTGGGCGAGCAGTTCTTC. It yields the protein CASSPSPGLGEQFF. The full variable domain, completed using reference TRBV7-8 and TRBJ2-1, is GAGVSQSPRYKVAKRGQDVALRCDPISGHVSLFWYQQALGQGPEFLTYFQNEAQLDKSGLPSDRFFAERPEGSVSTLKIQRTQQEDSAVYLCASSPSPGLGEQFFGPGTRLTVL.

The rearrangement uses TRBV11-3 and TRBJ1-3, with no clear D. CDR1 and CDR2 (germline): SGHNT, YENEEA. V lost 6 bases, J lost 2 bases, and 11 bases lay in between. CDR3 length equals 14 residues. The CDR3 sequence is CASRLGQTGNTIYF. DNA for the CDR3: TGTGCCAGCAGGCTGGGCCAAACTGGAAACACCATATATTTT. Variable domain in full (rest from reference TRBV11-3 and TRBJ1-3): EAGVVQSPRYKIIEKKQPVAFWCNPISGHNTLYWYLQNLGQGPELLIRYENEEAVDDSQLPKDRFSAERLKGVDSTLKIQPAELGDSAVYLCASRLGQTGNTIYFGEGSWLTVV.

The chain is built from TRBV5-4 and TRBJ2-1, with a possible D match to TRBD2 (5 bases). Per the germline V gene, CDR1 is SGHNT and CDR2 is YYREEE (reference sequence). This CDR3 comprises 15 residues. The ends were cut back, 4 bases at V and 6 bases at J, with 17 bases in the middle. In DNA form, the CDR3 reads TGTGCCAGCAGCCAAGGAGGAGCCGATCCCAATGAGCAGTTCTTC. Translated: CASSQGGADPNEQFF. Full variable domain (missing parts from reference TRBV5-4 and TRBJ2-1): ETGVTQSPTHLIKTRGQQVTLRCSSQSGHNTVSWYQQALGQGPQFIFQYYREEENGRGNFPPRFSGLQFPNYSSELNVNALELDDSALYLCASSQGGADPNEQFFGPGTRLTVL.

The CDR3 region has the DNA TGTGCCAGTAGCCTTGACAGGCGCACAGATACGCAGTATTTT. It encodes CASSLDRRTDTQYF. The chain is built from TRBV19 and TRBJ2-3; possible D gene TRBD1, 6 bases. V shed 6 bases and J shed 1 base, with 11 bases lying between them. Germline loops: CDR1 LNHDA, CDR2 SQIVND (reference sequence). This CDR3 spans 14 amino acids.